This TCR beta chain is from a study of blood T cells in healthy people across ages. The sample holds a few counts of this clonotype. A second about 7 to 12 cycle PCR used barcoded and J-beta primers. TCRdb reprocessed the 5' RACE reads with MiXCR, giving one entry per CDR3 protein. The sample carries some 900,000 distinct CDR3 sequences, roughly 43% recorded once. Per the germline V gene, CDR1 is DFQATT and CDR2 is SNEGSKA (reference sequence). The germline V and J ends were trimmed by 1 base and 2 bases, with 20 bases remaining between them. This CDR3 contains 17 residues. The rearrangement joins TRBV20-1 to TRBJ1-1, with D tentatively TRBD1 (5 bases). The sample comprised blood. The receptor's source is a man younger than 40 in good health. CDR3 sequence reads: CSARGIPTGEVNTEAFF. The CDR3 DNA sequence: TGCAGTGCTAGAGGAATACCAACGGGGGAGGTAAACACTGAAGCTTTCTTT.